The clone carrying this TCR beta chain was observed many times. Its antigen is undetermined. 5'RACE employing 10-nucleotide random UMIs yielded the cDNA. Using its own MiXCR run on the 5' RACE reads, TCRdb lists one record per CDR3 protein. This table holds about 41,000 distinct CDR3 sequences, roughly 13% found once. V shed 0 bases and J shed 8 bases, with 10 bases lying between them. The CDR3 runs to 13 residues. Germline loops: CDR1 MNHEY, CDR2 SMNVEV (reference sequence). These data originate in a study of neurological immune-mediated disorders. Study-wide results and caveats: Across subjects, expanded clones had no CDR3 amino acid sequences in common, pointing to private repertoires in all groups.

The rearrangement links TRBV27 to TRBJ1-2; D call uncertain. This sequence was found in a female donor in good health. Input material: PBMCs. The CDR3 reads CASSLSAGFGYTF. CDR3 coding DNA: TGTGCCAGCAGTTTATCAGCGGGGTTCGGCTACACCTTC.